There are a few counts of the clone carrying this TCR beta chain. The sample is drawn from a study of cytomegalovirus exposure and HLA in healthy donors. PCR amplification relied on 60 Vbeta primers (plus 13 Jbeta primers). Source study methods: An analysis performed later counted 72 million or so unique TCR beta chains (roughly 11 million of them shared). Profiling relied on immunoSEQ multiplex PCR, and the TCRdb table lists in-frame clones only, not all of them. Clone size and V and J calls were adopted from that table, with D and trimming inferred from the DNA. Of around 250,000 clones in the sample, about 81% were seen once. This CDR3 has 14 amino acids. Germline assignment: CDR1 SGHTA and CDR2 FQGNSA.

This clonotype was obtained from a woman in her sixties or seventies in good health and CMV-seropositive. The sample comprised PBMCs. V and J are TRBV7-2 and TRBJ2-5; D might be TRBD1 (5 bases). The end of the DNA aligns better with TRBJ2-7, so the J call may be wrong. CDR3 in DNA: TGTGCCAGCAGCTTAGCCCAGGGCGCATCCGAGCAGTACTTC. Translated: CASSLAQGASEQYF.